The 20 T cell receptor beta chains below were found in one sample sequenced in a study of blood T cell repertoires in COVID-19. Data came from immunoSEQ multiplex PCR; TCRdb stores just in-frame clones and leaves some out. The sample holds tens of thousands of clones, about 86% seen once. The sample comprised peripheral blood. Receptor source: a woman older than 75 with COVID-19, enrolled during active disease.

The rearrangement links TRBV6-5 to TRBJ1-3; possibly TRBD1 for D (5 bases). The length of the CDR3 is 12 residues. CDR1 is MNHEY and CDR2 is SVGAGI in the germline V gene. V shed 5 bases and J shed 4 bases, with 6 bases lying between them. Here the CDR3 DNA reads TGTGCCAGCAGTCAGGGAGGAAACACCATATATTTT. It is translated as CASSQGGNTIYF.

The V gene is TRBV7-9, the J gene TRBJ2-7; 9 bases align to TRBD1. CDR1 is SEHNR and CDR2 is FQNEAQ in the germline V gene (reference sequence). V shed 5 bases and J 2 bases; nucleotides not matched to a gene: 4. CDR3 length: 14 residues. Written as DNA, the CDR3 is TGTGCCAGCAGCCGTACAGGGGGCACCTACGAGCAGTACTTC. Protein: CASSRTGGTYEQYF.

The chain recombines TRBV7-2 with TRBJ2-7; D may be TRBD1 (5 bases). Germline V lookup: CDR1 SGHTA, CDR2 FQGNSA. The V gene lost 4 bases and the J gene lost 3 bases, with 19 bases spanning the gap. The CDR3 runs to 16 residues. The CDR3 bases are TGTGCCAGCAGCTCCCTGGTGGACACAACCTTCTACGAGCAGTACTTC. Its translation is CASSSLVDTTFYEQYF.

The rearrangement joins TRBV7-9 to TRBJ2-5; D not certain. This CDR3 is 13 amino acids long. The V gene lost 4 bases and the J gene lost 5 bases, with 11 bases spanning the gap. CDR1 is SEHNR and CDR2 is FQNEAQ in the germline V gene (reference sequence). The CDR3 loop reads CASSSLETETQYF. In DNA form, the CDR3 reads TGTGCCAGCAGCTCCCTAGAGACGGAGACCCAGTACTTC.

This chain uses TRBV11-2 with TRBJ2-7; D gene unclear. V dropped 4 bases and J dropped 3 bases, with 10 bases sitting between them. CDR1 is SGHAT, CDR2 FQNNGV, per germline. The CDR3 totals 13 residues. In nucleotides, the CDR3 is TGTGCCAGCAGCTCAGGAACGAACTACGAGCAGTACTTC. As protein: CASSSGTNYEQYF.

CDR3 protein: CAPPWGVINEKLFF. The CDR3, as DNA: TGCGCCCCCCCCTGGGGCGTGATTAATGAAAAACTGTTTTTT. The V gene is TRBV10-1, the J gene TRBJ1-4; TRBD1 is a possible D gene (5 bases). The germline V and J ends were trimmed by 11 bases and 4 bases, with 17 bases remaining between them. The CDR3 totals 14 residues. From germline, CDR1 is WNHNN and CDR2 SYGVQD (reference sequence).

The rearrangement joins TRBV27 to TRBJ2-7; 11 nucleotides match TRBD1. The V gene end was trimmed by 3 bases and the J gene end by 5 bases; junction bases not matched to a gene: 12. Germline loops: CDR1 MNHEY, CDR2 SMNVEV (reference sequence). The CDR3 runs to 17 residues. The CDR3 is CASSFRNPRTGGHEQYF. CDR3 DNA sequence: TGTGCCAGCAGTTTCCGAAACCCACGGACAGGGGGCCACGAGCAGTACTTC.

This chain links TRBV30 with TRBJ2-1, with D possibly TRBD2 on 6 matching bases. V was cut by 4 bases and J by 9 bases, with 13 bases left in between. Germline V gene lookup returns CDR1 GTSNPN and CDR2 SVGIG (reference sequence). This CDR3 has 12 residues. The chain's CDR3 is CAWTWGGSEQFF. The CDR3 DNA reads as TGTGCCTGGACATGGGGAGGCAGTGAGCAGTTCTTC.

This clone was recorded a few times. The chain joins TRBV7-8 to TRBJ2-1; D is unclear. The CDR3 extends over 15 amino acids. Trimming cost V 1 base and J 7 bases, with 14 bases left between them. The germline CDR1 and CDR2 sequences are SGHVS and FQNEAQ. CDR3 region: CASSLGPSQANEQFF. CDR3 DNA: TGTGCCAGCAGCTTAGGGCCTTCCCAAGCGAATGAGCAGTTCTTC.

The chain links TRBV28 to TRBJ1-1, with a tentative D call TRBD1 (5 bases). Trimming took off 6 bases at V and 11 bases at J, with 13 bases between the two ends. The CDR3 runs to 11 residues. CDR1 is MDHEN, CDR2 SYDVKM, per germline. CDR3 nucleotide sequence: TGTGCCAGCAGCTCCGGGGGGGGTGCTTTCTTT. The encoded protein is CASSSGGGAFF.

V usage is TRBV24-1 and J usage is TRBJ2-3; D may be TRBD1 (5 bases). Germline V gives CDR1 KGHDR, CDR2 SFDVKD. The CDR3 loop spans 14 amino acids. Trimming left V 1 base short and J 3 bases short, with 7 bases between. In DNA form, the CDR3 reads TGTGCCACCAGTGATTTTCAGGGAACAGATACGCAGTATTTT. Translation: CATSDFQGTDTQYF.

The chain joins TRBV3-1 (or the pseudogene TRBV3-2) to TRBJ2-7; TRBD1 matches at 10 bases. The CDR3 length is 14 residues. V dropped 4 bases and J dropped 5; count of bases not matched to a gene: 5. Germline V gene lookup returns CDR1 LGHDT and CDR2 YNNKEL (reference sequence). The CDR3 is CASSLGQGWHEQYF. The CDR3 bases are TGTGCCAGCAGCCTGGGACAGGGGTGGCACGAGCAGTACTTC.

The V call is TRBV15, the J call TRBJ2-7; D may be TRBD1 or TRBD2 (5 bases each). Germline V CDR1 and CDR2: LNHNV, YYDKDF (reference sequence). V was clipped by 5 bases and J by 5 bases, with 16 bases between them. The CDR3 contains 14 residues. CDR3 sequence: CATSGGHRADEQYF. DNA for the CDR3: TGTGCCACCAGCGGAGGACACCGCGCTGACGAGCAGTACTTC.

CDR3 loop: CASSLAWGVEKLFF. DNA of the CDR3: TGTGCCAGCAGCCTAGCATGGGGGGTTGAAAAACTGTTTTTT. The chain couples TRBV5-5 to TRBJ1-4; TRBD1 might be the D (5 bases). Trimming stripped 4 bases from V and 7 bases from J, with 14 bases between. Germline assignment: CDR1 SGHKS and CDR2 YYEKEE (reference sequence). The CDR3 runs 14 residues.

The CDR3 is CARSQVGTGFWVYGYTF. Written as DNA, the CDR3 is TGTGCCAGAAGCCAGGTCGGGACAGGGTTTTGGGTCTATGGCTACACCTTC. This chain connects TRBV5-3 to TRBJ1-2; 9 bases match TRBD1. TRBV5-3 counts as an open reading frame of uncertain function. The CDR3 sequence is 17 residues long. The V segment lost 4 bases and the J segment 4 bases; nucleotides outside the gene matches: 14.

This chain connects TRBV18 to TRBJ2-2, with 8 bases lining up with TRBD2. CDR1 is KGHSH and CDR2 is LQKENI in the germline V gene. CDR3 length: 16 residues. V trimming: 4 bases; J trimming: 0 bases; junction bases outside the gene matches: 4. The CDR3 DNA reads TGTGCCAGCTCACTAGCGGGGAGCGCGAACACCGGGGAGCTGTTTTTT. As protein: CASSLAGSANTGELFF.

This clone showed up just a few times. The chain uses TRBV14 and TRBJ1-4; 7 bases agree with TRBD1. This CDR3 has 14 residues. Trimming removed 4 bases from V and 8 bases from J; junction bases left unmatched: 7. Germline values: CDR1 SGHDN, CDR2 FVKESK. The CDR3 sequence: CASSPGNRGEKLFF. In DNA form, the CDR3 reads TGTGCCAGCAGCCCTGGAAACAGGGGCGAAAAACTGTTTTTT.

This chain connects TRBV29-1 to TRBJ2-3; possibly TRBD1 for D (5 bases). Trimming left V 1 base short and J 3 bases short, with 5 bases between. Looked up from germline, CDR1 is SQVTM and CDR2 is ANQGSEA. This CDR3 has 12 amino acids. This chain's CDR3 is CSVEGTTDTQYF. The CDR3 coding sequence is TGCAGCGTTGAAGGGACAACAGATACGCAGTATTTT.

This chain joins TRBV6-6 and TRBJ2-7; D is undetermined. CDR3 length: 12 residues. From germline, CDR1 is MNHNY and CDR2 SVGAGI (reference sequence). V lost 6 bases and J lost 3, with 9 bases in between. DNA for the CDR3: TGTGCCAGCAGCCTCTCCGTCTACGAGCAGTACTTC. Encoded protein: CASSLSVYEQYF.

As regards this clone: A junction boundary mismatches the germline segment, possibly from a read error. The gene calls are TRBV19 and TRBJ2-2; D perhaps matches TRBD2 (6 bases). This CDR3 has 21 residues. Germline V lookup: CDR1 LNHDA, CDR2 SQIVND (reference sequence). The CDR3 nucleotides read TGTGCCAGTAGTCACTCCGTTAGGTCTCGCAGCAACCCGAAACAGACCGGGGGGCTGTTTTTT. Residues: CASSHSVRSRSNPKQTGGLFF.